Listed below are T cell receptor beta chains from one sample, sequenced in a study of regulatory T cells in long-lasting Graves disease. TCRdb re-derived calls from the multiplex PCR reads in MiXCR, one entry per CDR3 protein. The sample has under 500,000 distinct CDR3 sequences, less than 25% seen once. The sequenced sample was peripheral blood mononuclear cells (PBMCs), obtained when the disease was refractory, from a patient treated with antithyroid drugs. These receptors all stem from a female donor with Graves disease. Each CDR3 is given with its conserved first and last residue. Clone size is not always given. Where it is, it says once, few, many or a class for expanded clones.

CDR3aa: CTSSSERGGGTEAFF
v_gene: TRBV5-1
abundance: few

CDR3aa: CASSLDSGRNSPLHF
v_gene: TRBV7-2
abundance: many

CDR3aa: CASRTGPLGYTF
v_gene: TRBV28
abundance: many

CDR3aa: CASSPRTSNEQFF
v_gene: TRBV11-3
abundance: -

CDR3aa: CATRQISYNSPLHF
v_gene: TRBV15
abundance: few

CDR3aa: CASIGDGNQPQHF
v_gene: TRBV19
abundance: -

CDR3aa: CASSRDSAGDYEQYF
v_gene: TRBV19
abundance: once

CDR3aa: CASSLTRHNRGTEAFF
v_gene: TRBV12-3/TRBV12-4
abundance: -

CDR3aa: CASSFERLETQYF
v_gene: TRBV5-4
abundance: few

CDR3aa: CASSPSGRDNTEAFF
v_gene: TRBV7-9
abundance: few

CDR3aa: CASSYRQGARANEKLFF
v_gene: TRBV6-5
abundance: many

CDR3aa: CASTQKRGGELFF
v_gene: TRBV7-2
abundance: -

CDR3aa: CASSYTRDYEQYF
v_gene: TRBV6-9
abundance: many

CDR3aa: CASSLGTREQYF
v_gene: TRBV7-9
abundance: -

CDR3aa: CASSSHDLPYEQYF
v_gene: TRBV28
abundance: few

CDR3aa: CASSEETGATYEQYF
v_gene: TRBV6-1
abundance: many